The TCR beta chain under discussion was sequenced for a study of CD8+CD57+ T cells in acquired aplastic anemia. Genomic DNA, serving as template, underwent TCR beta VDJ and CDR3 profiling. TCRdb reprocessed the reads via MiXCR and lists one record per CDR3 protein. The table records 150,000 to 200,000 distinct CDR3 sequences, roughly 50% of them present only once. The germline V and J ends were trimmed by 3 bases and 4 bases, with 12 bases remaining between them. The CDR3 is 15 residues long. CDR1 is SGHAT and CDR2 is FQDESV in the germline V gene (reference sequence). This clonotype was seen repeatedly, ten times or more. All patients picked for sequencing had shown, by flow cytometry, an expansion of CD8+CD57+ cells.

The sequence derives from a human donor with aplastic anemia. The V call is TRBV11-1, the J call TRBJ2-2, with a tentative D call TRBD2 (7 bases). Input material: sorted CD4+, CD8+, or CD8+CD57+ T cells (not recorded which) from PBMCs. The CDR3 here is CASSLAGAGTGELFF. The CDR3 bases are TGTGCCAGCAGCTTGGCGGGGGCGGGCACCGGGGAGCTGTTTTTT.